The 3 T cell receptor beta chains reported below all come from one sample, sequenced in a study of blood T cell repertoires in COVID-19. Data came from immunoSEQ multiplex PCR; TCRdb stores just in-frame clones and leaves some out. This sample has fewer than 150,000 clones, with around 86% found just once. Sequenced material: peripheral blood. The source of these receptors is a woman aged 45-65 years who had recovered from COVID-19.

The V and J genes are TRBV25-1 and TRBJ1-1; TRBD1 matches 8 bases. J lost 7 bases, V lost 6 bases, and 13 bases had no gene match. Germline-derived CDR1 and CDR2 are MGHDK and SYGVNS. This CDR3 region has 15 residues. The CDR3 is CASSDTGQGLGEAFF. The CDR3 bases are TGTGCCAGCAGCGATACCGGACAGGGACTTGGTGAAGCTTTCTTT.

V usage is TRBV19 and J usage is TRBJ2-1; 7 bases are a match to TRBD2. CDR1 is LNHDA and CDR2 is SQIVND in the germline V gene (reference sequence). J was trimmed by 5 bases and V by 7 bases; bases with no gene match: 5. The CDR3 spans 13 residues. For the CDR3, the DNA is TGTGCCAGTACGCGGGAGATTGACAATGAGCAGTTCTTC. Translation: CASTREIDNEQFF.

The CDR3 coding sequence is TGCGCCAGCAGCCCCGGGGACAGGGGGCGCGAGCAGTACTTC. It encodes CASSPGDRGREQYF. V gene TRBV5-1 combines with J gene TRBJ2-7, with 12 bases identical to TRBD1. CDR3 length: 14 amino acids. Germline CDR1 SGHRS, CDR2 YFSETQ. V gave up 4 bases and J gave up 6 bases; unmatched junction bases: 5.